This T cell receptor (beta chain) was captured in a study of blood T cell repertoires in COVID-19. This CDR3 comprises 16 residues. Germline V CDR1 and CDR2: WNHNN, SYGVQD (reference sequence). V was pared by 0 bases and J by 6 bases, with 15 bases between. In the authors' workflow: Estimation of nucleated cell counts relied on the amplification of reference gene primers. This table comes from immunoSEQ multiplex PCR, and its TCRdb copy is limited to in-frame clones, with some not included. The DNA gave D and trimming, while V, J and clone size come from that table. Altogether approximately 5,800 clones are present, roughly 88% being singletons, with the ten largest covering around 12%.

Sequencing was carried out using peripheral blood. The V and J genes are TRBV10-1 and TRBJ2-1; maybe TRBD2 (6 bases). This TCR was sampled from a human donor with active COVID-19. The donor label of this sample is uncertain. CDR3 sequence (DNA): TGCGCCAGCAGTGAGTCACGCGGGAAGGTACCCAATGAGCAGTTCTTC. It translates to CASSESRGKVPNEQFF.